This T cell receptor (beta chain) appears in the sequencing data of a study of PD-1 blockade in classical Hodgkin lymphoma (dated by TCRdb to 2018 to 2020). For context, the study as a whole: The study used TCR beta sequencing and CyTOF to define a peripheral blood immune signature of response to PD-1 blockade in classical Hodgkin lymphoma.

The Qiagen DNeasy kit was used to extract genomic DNA from unsorted PBMCs and from the negatively selected CD4+ and CD8+ fractions. TCR beta CDR3 regions were subjected to amplification by immunoSEQ multiplex PCR with primers that anneal to V and J segments. Amplification bias was minimized using a synthetic immune receptor repertoire, and residual bias was removed computationally after sequencing. Turning to the authors' computational methods: Repertoire diversity was quantified as the Shannon entropy index using custom Python scripts. Unsorted, CD4+ and CD8+ repertoires were analyzed separately, except for combined analyses in which CD4+ and CD8+ sequences were merged in silico. As stored in TCRdb, this immuneACCESS dataset retains in-frame rearrangements with V and J assigned. A fraction of the clones does not appear; measured against another copy, unresolved V genes explain less than half of the discrepancy, and the remainder lacks a known reason. V, J and clone size derive from that table, while D and trimming were established from the DNA sequence. The sample table records approximately 9,300 clones; over 75% of these occur just once. Together, the top ten hold just under 15% of the sample.

There are 17 amino acids in the CDR3, from cysteine to phenylalanine inclusive. Just the 51-base CDR3 DNA is kept, in frame starting at base 1. Clipping removes 4 bases from V and 8 bases from J, with 17 as the unmatched junction base count. As encoded in the germline V gene (reference sequence), CDR1 is SGHNT while CDR2 is YYREEE. Explained via the paper, the time point label denotes: newly diagnosed, previously untreated cHL patient sample. A Miltenyi CD8+ T cell isolation kit was used for magnetic negative selection to purify CD8+ T cells from thawed PBMCs. As a comparison group for the relapsed/refractory trial patients, PBMCs were sequenced from patients with newly diagnosed, previously untreated classical Hodgkin lymphoma. Peripheral blood was collected in 8 mL Vacutainer Cell Preparation Tubes, from which PBMCs were isolated by centrifugation and then cryopreserved. Purified CD4+ and CD8+ fractions were prepared only for cases where an additional PBMC sample was available. Magnetically labelled cells were removed on LS columns in a quadroMACS separator, and the flow-through was collected as the purified fraction.

What the study reported, not specific to this receptor: Baseline TCR diversity was reported as lower in newly diagnosed patients than in healthy donors, and lower still in relapsed/refractory patients. Only a single clinical trial cohort was studied, and what caused the repertoire differences, possibly disease activity or prior therapy, remained undefined.

To note about this clone: Its antigen remains undetermined. The input lacks base qualities; no much larger clone sits a single base away.

The clonotype comes from a human donor with classical Hodgkin lymphoma. The V and J segments used are TRBV5-4 and TRBJ2-1, and TRBD2 matches 8 of the central bases. Sequenced material: CD8+ T cells from blood. The CDR3 region: CASSPHGAGATADEQFF. Here is the DNA: TGTGCCAGCAGCCCCCATGGAGCGGGGGCTACGGCGGATGAGCAGTTCTTC.